This section outlines one TCR beta chain sequence together with its context. The antigen is unknown. This entry is derived from a study of identical twins. General study points: Twin-shared out-of-frame alpha sequences showed excess low generation probability. Reduced insertions were recorded for abundant cord blood beta clonotypes, with no such pattern in memory repertoires. Modelling approaches yielded underestimates of out-of-frame TCR alpha sharing between monozygotic twins.

The germline V and J ends were trimmed by 3 bases and 11 bases, with 15 bases remaining between them. Per germline, CDR1 SGHDT and CDR2 YYEEEE. CDR3 length: 13 amino acids. TCRdb passed the 5' RACE reads through MiXCR, listing each CDR3 protein once. The sample holds some 590,000 distinct CDR3 sequences; approximately 9.6% are singletons and the top ten take under 3.5%. This sample also appeared in a second study, on yellow fever vaccine responses in identical twins. That report notes: Vaccine T cell responses of twins reportedly seemed partly convergent and partly personalized.

This TCR was recovered from a woman between 18 and 29 years old in good health. Sequencing was carried out using PBMCs. This chain links TRBV5-6 with TRBJ1-5; D gene uncertain. DNA for the CDR3: TGTGCCAGCAGCTCATTCAACAGCTTGGCCCAGCATTTT. Protein: CASSSFNSLAQHF.